A single sample gave rise to the 20 T cell receptor beta chains below, sequenced in a study of persistence of HIV-infected CD4 T cells. These receptors are not linked to any known antigen. Anti-CD3/anti-CD28 beads served as a nonspecific positive control stimulus. Sorting of responding CD4+ T cells relied on upregulated CD40 ligand together with CD69. The libraries were made with immunoSEQ version 4 in survey mode. TCRdb's table, derived via immunoSEQ multiplex PCR, lists solely in-frame clones and lacks some. Of 35,000 to 45,000 clones in the sample, roughly nine tenths were seen once. Source: CD4+ T cells sorted from PBMCs after roughly 20-hour stimulation, taken from a patient who received antiretroviral therapy. These receptors were taken from an adult woman with HIV who was CMV-seropositive.

This clone was seen a single time. This chain joins TRBV5-4 and TRBJ2-6; no clear D gene. The CDR3 loop spans 15 amino acids. CDR1 and CDR2 (germline): SGHNT, YYREEE (reference sequence). With 1 base removed from V and 0 bases from J, the gap between germline ends came to 5 bases. The CDR3 loop reads CASSLPGSGANVLTF. CDR3 bases: TGTGCCAGCAGCTTGCCAGGCTCTGGGGCCAACGTCCTGACTTTC.

The V gene is TRBV6-5, the J gene TRBJ2-4, with D tentatively TRBD1 (6 bases). Germline V gives CDR1 MNHEY, CDR2 SVGAGI. The CDR3 is 13 residues long. Trimming pared 6 bases from V and 7 bases from J, leaving 13 bases between. CDR3 region: CASRTTTGNIQYF. The CDR3 DNA is TGTGCCAGCAGGACCACAACAGGGAACATTCAGTACTTC.

This chain uses TRBV5-6 with TRBJ2-7, with D unclear. Germline-derived CDR1 and CDR2 are SGHDT and YYEEEE. This CDR3 contains 14 residues. Trimming cost V 3 bases and J 2 bases, with 12 bases left between them. CDR3: CASSSYGRTYEQYF. DNA for the CDR3: TGTGCCAGCAGCTCCTACGGCAGAACCTACGAGCAGTACTTC.

V gene TRBV18 combines with J gene TRBJ2-3; D unclear. There are 15 residues in the CDR3. Trimming removed 5 bases from V and 2 bases from J, with 14 bases in between. Germline V gene lookup returns CDR1 KGHSH and CDR2 LQKENI. This CDR3 is CASSSPTLHTDTQYF. DNA of the CDR3: TGTGCCAGCTCATCCCCCACTCTTCACACAGATACGCAGTATTTT.

The chain uses TRBV12-3 or TRBV12-4 and TRBJ1-6; 7 positions match TRBD1. This CDR3 is built from 11 residues. Losses at the gene ends were 6 bases for V and 15 bases for J; bases not matched to a gene: 5. The CDR3 region is CASSRQGILHF. The DNA for the CDR3 is TGTGCCAGCAGCCGACAGGGAATCCTCCACTTT.

The chain couples TRBV2 to TRBJ2-7, with D uncertain. CDR3 length equals 13 residues. From germline, CDR1 is SNHLY and CDR2 FYNNEI. V shed 4 bases and J shed 4 bases, with 11 bases lying between them. CDR3 region: CASSGRARYEQYF. In nucleotides, the CDR3 is TGTGCCAGCAGTGGCCGTGCTAGATACGAGCAGTACTTC.

V usage is TRBV5-5 and J usage is TRBJ1-4; D is possibly TRBD1 (5 bases). Germline V CDR1 and CDR2: SGHKS, YYEKEE (reference sequence). CDR3 size: 15 residues. Trimming took 4 bases from V and 4 from J, leaving 14 bases between them. The CDR3: CASSPSGQYNEKLFF. The CDR3, as DNA: TGTGCCAGCAGCCCGTCGGGGCAGTATAATGAAAAACTGTTTTTT.

The chain links TRBV5-8 to TRBJ2-7; 11 nucleotides line up with TRBD2. V lost 5 bases and J lost 1; bases outside the gene matches: 2. The germline V gene encodes CDR1 SGHTS and CDR2 YDEGEE. This CDR3 comprises 14 residues. In nucleotides, the CDR3 is TGTGCCAGCAGTAGGACTAGCGGGTCCTACGAGCAGTACGTC. Protein product: CASSRTSGSYEQYV.

This rearrangement joins TRBV6-4 to TRBJ2-3, with 10 bases lining up with TRBD2. CDR3 length: 15 amino acids. With 5 bases clipped from V and 2 bases from J, the junction kept 4 bases outside the gene matches. Per the germline V gene, CDR1 is MRHNA and CDR2 is SNTAGT. The DNA for the CDR3 is TGTGCCAGCAGTCTAGCGGGGGCCGACACAGATACGCAGTATTTT. It specifies CASSLAGADTDTQYF.

The genes are TRBV5-1 and TRBJ1-3; a weak D match, TRBD1 (5 bases). Germline CDR1 SGHRS, CDR2 YFSETQ. Deletions cut 3 bases from V and 0 bases from J, with 13 bases between. The CDR3 totals 16 residues. CDR3 bases: TGCGCCAGCAGCTCTACCGGGACGGCCTCTGGAAACACCATATATTTT. Translation: CASSSTGTASGNTIYF.

The rearrangement uses TRBV10-1 and TRBJ1-5; a possible D gene is TRBD1 (5 bases). The CDR3 has 14 residues. From germline, CDR1 is WNHNN and CDR2 SYGVQD (reference sequence). Trimming took off 4 bases at V and 5 bases at J, with 12 bases between the two ends. CDR3 in DNA: TGCGCCAGCAGTGGGCAGGGAGTCGATCAGCCCCAGCATTTT. This encodes CASSGQGVDQPQHF.

CDR3 amino acids: CASSPLTSGGAGDTQYF. Written as DNA, the CDR3 is TGTGCCAGCAGCCCCTTGACTAGCGGGGGGGCGGGAGATACGCAGTATTTT. The rearrangement links TRBV7-3 to TRBJ2-3, with TRBD2 identical over 14 bases. The CDR3 is made up of 17 amino acids. CDR1 SGHTA and CDR2 FQGTGA come from the germline V gene. V shed 5 bases, J shed 5 bases, and the junction held 9 bases outside the gene matches.

The gene calls are TRBV6-6 and TRBJ2-2, with D tentatively TRBD1 (5 bases). Trimming left V 2 bases short and J 4 bases short, with 14 bases between. Germline-derived CDR1 and CDR2 are MNHNY and SVGAGI (reference sequence). This CDR3 is 16 amino acids long. Written as DNA, the CDR3 is TGTGCCAGCAGTTACGATTTGGGGCAGGGCACCGGGGAGCTGTTTTTT. As protein: CASSYDLGQGTGELFF.

This chain joins TRBV18 and TRBJ1-3; the match to TRBD1 covers 9 bases. The CDR3 has 16 amino acids. Trimming removed 1 base from V and 4 bases from J; junction bases left unmatched: 5. The germline CDR1 and CDR2 sequences are KGHSH and LQKENI. The CDR3 DNA reads TGTGCCAGCTCACCACTCGGACAGGGGTACGGAAACACCATATATTTT. Translated, it gives CASSPLGQGYGNTIYF.

J is TRBJ1-4 and V is TRBV18; D gene unclear. Trimming removed 4 bases at V and 0 bases at J, with 9 bases between. Looked up from germline, CDR1 is KGHSH and CDR2 is LQKENI. The CDR3 totals 15 residues. The CDR3 bases are TGTGCCAGCTCACAAACCGGTGCAACTAATGAAAAACTGTTTTTT. It specifies CASSQTGATNEKLFF.

This chain connects TRBV5-1 to TRBJ1-1; D may be TRBD1 (6 bases). This CDR3 has 16 residues. Germline lookup yields CDR1 SGHRS and CDR2 YFSETQ. Trimming shortened V by 0 bases and J by 0 bases, and 12 bases separated the two germline ends. CDR3 DNA sequence: TGCGCCAGCAGCTTGGGCGGTGGACAGCTGAACACTGAAGCTTTCTTT. It is translated as CASSLGGGQLNTEAFF.

This chain joins TRBV12-3 or TRBV12-4 and TRBJ1-1; D is undetermined. The CDR3 runs to 12 residues. Trimming shortened V by 5 bases and J by 6 bases, and 10 bases separated the two germline ends. CDR3 amino acids: CASSLALPEAFF. In nucleotides, the CDR3 is TGTGCCAGCAGTCTTGCACTGCCTGAAGCTTTCTTT.

Worth noting for this clone: One end of the junction varies from germline; a read error may be responsible. This chain joins TRBV6-1 and TRBJ1-6; D call uncertain. Germline V CDR1 and CDR2: MNHNS, SASEGT. The CDR3 extends over 13 amino acids. The CDR3 here is CASREGYNSPLHF. CDR3 coding DNA: TGTGCCAGCAGGGAAGGATATAATTCACCCCTCCACTTT.

The V gene is TRBV2, the J gene TRBJ1-4; no clear D gene. Deletions cut 6 bases from V and 6 bases from J, with 8 bases between. The CDR3 is 12 residues long. Germline values: CDR1 SNHLY, CDR2 FYNNEI. The CDR3 DNA reads TGTGCCAGCAGAAGAGCAGATGAAAAACTGTTTTTT. Its translation: CASRRADEKLFF. The complete variable domain, with remaining parts taken from reference TRBV2 and TRBJ1-4, reads EPEVTQTPSHQVTQMGQEVILRCVPISNHLYFYWYRQILGQKVEFLVSFYNNEISEKSEIFDDQFSVERPDGSNFTLKIRSTKLEDSAMYFCASRRADEKLFFGSGTQLSVL.

The J gene is TRBJ2-1, the V gene TRBV11-3; the match to TRBD1 covers 9 bases. The ends lost 5 bases at V and 9 bases at J; junction bases unmatched: 20. CDR1 and CDR2 from the germline V gene are SGHNT and YENEEA. This CDR3 is built from 18 residues. The CDR3 spells CASSPSPGQGFNPTEQFF. The CDR3 coding sequence is TGTGCCAGCAGCCCGTCCCCGGGACAGGGATTCAACCCGACTGAGCAGTTCTTC.